This T cell receptor beta chain was obtained from a study of T cell responses to AZD1222 COVID-19 vaccine. TCRdb keeps only in-frame clones here, not all; method: immunoSEQ multiplex PCR. Of about 200,000 clones listed, roughly 92% are singletons. Germline CDR1 MGHRA, CDR2 YSYEKL. V dropped 3 bases and J dropped 2; count of bases not matched to a gene: 12. The CDR3 sequence is 18 residues long. Details on this clone: Its antigen is undetermined.

The study, taken as a whole, reports: The sample set comprised mostly white British donors with more females, and clonal diversity was possibly underestimated.

The chain recombines TRBV4-1 with TRBJ2-3; 9 bases match TRBD2. The sample in question was peripheral blood, obtained 28 days after the second dose of the MenACWY control vaccine. The sequence derives from an adult who received the MenACWY meningococcal vaccine as a control. The CDR3 DNA is TGCGCCAGCAGCCAGGCCACTAGCGGGCTCTTACTCACAGATACGCAGTATTTT. Translating gives CASSQATSGLLLTDTQYF.